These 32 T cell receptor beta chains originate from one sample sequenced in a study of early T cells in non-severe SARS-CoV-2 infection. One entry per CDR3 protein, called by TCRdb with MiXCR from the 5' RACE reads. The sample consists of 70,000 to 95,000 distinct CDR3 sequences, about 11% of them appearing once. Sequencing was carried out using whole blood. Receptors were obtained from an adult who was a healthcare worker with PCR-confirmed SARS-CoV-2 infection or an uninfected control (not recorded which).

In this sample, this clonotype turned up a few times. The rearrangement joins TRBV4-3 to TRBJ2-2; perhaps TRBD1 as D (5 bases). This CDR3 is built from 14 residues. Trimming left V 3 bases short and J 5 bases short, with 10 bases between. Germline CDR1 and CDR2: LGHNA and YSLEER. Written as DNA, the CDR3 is TGCGCCAGCAGCCAGTCGGACATGACCGGGGAGCTGTTTTTT. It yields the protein CASSQSDMTGELFF.

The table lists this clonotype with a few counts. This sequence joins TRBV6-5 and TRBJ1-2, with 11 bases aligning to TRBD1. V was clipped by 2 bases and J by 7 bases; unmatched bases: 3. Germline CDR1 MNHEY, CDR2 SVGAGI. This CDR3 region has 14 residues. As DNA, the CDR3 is TGTGCCAGCAGTTACGCTGGGACAGGGGGTGGCTACACCTTC. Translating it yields CASSYAGTGGGYTF.

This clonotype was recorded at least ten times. Here the CDR3 DNA reads TGTGCCAGCATCATGGGGGACGGCACTGAAGCTTTCTTT. It yields the protein CASIMGDGTEAFF. The rearrangement joins TRBV2 to TRBJ1-1; tentative D call: TRBD1 (5 bases). V was trimmed by 7 bases and J by 4 bases, leaving 13 bases between them. There are 13 residues in the CDR3. Germline CDR1 and CDR2: SNHLY and FYNNEI.

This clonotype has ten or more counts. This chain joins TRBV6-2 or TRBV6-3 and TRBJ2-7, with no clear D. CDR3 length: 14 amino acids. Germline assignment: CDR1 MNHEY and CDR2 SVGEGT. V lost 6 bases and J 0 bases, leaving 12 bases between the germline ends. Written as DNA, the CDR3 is TGTGCCAGCAGATCTATAGTAGCCTCCTACGAGCAGTACTTC. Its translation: CASRSIVASYEQYF.

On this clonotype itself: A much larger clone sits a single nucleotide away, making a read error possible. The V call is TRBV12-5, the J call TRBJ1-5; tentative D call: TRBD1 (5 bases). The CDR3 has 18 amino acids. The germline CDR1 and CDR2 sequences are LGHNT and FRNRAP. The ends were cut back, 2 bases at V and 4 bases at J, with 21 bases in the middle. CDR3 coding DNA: TGTGCTAGTGGTTTGTCCGACTTACTGGGGCGATATAATCAGCCCCAGCATTTT. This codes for CASGLSDLLGRYNQPQHF. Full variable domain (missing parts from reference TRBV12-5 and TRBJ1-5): DARVTQTPRHKVTEMGQEVTMRCQPILGHNTVFWYRQTMMQGLELLAYFRNRAPLDDSGMPKDRFSAEMPDATLATLKIQPSEPRDSAVYFCASGLSDLLGRYNQPQHFGDGTRLSIL.

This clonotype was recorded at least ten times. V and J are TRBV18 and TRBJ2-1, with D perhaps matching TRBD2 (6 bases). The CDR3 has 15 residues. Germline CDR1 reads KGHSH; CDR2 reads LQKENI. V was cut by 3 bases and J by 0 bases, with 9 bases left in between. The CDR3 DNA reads TGTGCCAGCTCACCTGGGGGGAGCTCCTACAATGAGCAGTTCTTC. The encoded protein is CASSPGGSSYNEQFF.

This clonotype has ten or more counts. DNA for the CDR3: TGCGCCAGCAGCATTCTCGGGACAGAAAATGAAAAACTGTTTTTT. It encodes CASSILGTENEKLFF. The chain links TRBV5-1 to TRBJ1-4, with 7 bases that match TRBD1. V dropped 4 bases and J dropped 5; count of bases not matched to a gene: 8. This CDR3 spans 15 amino acids. Looked up from germline, CDR1 is SGHRS and CDR2 is YFSETQ. Complete variable domain (other parts from reference TRBV5-1 and TRBJ1-4): KAGVTQTPRYLIKTRGQQVTLSCSPISGHRSVSWYQQTPGQGLQFLFEYFSETQRNKGNFPGRFSGRQFSNSRSEMNVSTLELGDSALYLCASSILGTENEKLFFGSGTQLSVL.

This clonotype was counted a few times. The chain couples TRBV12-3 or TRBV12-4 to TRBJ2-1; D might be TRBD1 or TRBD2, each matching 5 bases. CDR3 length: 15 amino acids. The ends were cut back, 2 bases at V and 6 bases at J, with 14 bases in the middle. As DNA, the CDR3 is TGTGCCAGCAGTTTATGGGACCCGAAGCCCAATGAGCAGTTCTTC. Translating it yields CASSLWDPKPNEQFF.

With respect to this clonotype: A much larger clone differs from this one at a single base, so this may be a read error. The CDR3 sequence is CASSFGVLGSYDEQFF. For the CDR3, the DNA is TGCGCCAGCAGCTTTGGGGTCTTAGGGTCTTACGATGAGCAGTTCTTC. The genes are TRBV5-1 and TRBJ2-1; D call uncertain. Germline V CDR1 and CDR2: SGHRS, YFSETQ. CDR3 length equals 16 residues. Trimming pared 2 bases from V and 8 bases from J, leaving 20 bases between.

Here the CDR3 reads CASRSGQGSYEQYF. In DNA, the CDR3 is TGTGCCAGCAGATCGGGACAGGGGTCCTACGAGCAGTACTTC. The chain carries TRBV6-5 and TRBJ2-7, with 10 positions matching TRBD1. Trimming at V came to 6 bases and at J to 1 base, leaving 3 bases not matched to a gene. CDR1 and CDR2 from the germline V gene are MNHEY and SVGAGI. The CDR3 has 14 amino acids.

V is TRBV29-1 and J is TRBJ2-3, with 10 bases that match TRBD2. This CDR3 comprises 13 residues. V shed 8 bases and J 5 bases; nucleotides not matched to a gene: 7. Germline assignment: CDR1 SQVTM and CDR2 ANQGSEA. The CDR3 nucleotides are TGCAGCAAAGCGGGGGGGCTGGAAGATACGCAGTATTTT. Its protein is CSKAGGLEDTQYF.

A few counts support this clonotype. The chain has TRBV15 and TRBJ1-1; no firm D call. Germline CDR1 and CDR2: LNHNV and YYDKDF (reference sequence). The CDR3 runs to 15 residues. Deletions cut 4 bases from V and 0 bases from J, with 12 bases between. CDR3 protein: CATSTPRTMNTEAFF. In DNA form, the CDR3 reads TGTGCCACCAGCACCCCTCGGACCATGAACACTGAAGCTTTCTTT.

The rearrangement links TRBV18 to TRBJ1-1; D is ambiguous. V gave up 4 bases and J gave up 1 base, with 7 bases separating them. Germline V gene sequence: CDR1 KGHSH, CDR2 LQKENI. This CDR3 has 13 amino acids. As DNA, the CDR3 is TGTGCCAGCTCACGAGAGCAGAACACTGAAGCTTTCTTT. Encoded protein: CASSREQNTEAFF. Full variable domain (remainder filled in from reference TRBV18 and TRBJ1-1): NAGVMQNPRHLVRRRGQEARLRCSPMKGHSHVYWYRQLPEEGLKFMVYLQKENIIDESGMPKERFSAEFPKEGPSILRIQQVVRGDSAAYFCASSREQNTEAFFGQGTRLTVV.

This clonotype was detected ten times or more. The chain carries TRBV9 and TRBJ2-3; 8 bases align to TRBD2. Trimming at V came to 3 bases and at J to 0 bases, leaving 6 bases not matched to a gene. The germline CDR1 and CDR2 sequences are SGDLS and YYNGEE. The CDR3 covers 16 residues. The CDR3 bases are TGTGCCAGCAGCGAACTAGCGGAACCAAGCACAGATACGCAGTATTTT. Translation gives CASSELAEPSTDTQYF.

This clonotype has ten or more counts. CDR3 amino acids: CASDGDRGYTEAFF. DNA for the CDR3: TGTGCCAGCGATGGCGACAGGGGATACACTGAAGCTTTCTTT. The chain links TRBV6-1 to TRBJ1-1; 8 nucleotides match TRBD1. The CDR3 totals 14 residues. CDR1 and CDR2 (germline): MNHNS, SASEGT. V lost 8 bases to trimming and J lost 3 bases; unmatched junction nucleotides: 8.

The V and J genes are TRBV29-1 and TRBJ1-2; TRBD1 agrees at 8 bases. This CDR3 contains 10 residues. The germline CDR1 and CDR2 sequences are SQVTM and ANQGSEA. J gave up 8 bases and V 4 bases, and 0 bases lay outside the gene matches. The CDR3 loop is CSVGTGGYTF. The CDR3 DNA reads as TGCAGCGTTGGGACAGGGGGCTACACCTTC. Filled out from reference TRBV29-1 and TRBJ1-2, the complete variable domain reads SAVISQKPSRDICQRGTSLTIQCQVDSQVTMMFWYRQQPGQSLTLIATANQGSEATYESGFVIDKFPISRPNLTFSTLTVSNMSPEDSSIYLCSVGTGGYTFGSGTRLTVV.

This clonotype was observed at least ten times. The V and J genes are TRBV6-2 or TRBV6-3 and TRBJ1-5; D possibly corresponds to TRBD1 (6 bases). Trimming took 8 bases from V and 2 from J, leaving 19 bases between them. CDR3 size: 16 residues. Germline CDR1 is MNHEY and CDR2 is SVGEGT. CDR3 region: CASDRGPMVGNQPQHF. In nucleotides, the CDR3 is TGTGCCAGCGACCGGGGGCCGATGGTGGGCAATCAGCCCCAGCATTTT.

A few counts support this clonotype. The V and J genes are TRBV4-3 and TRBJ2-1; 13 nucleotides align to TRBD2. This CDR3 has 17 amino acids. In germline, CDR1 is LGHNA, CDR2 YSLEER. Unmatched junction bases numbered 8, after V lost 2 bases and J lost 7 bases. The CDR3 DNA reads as TGCGCCAGCAGCCAAAGATTACTAGCGGGGGGGCCAAATGAGCAGTTCTTC. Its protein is CASSQRLLAGGPNEQFF.

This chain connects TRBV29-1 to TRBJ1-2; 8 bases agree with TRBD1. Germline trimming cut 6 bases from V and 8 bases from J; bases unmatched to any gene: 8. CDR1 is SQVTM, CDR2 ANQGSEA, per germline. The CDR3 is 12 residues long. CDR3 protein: CSVPGQDFGYTF. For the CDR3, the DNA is TGCAGCGTGCCGGGACAGGATTTCGGCTACACCTTC.

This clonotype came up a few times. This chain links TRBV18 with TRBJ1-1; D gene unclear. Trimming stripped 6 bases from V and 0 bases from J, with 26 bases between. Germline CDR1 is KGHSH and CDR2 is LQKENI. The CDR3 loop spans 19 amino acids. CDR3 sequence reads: CASSLRRESSNGMNTEAFF. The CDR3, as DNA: TGTGCCAGCTCCCTCCGGCGGGAATCTAGCAACGGAATGAACACTGAAGCTTTCTTT. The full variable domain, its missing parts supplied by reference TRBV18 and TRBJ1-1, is NAGVMQNPRHLVRRRGQEARLRCSPMKGHSHVYWYRQLPEEGLKFMVYLQKENIIDESGMPKERFSAEFPKEGPSILRIQQVVRGDSAAYFCASSLRRESSNGMNTEAFFGQGTRLTVV.

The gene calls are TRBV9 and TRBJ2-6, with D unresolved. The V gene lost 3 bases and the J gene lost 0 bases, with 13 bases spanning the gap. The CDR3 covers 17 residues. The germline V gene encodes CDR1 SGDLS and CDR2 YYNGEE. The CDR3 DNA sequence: TGTGCCAGCAGCGCCCCAAACTACAGCTCTGGGGCCAACGTCCTGACTTTC. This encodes CASSAPNYSSGANVLTF.

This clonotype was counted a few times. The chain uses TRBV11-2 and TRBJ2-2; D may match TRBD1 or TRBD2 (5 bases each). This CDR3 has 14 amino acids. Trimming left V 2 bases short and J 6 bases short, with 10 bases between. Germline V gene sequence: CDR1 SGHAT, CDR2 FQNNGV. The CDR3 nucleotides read TGTGCCAGCAGCTTACAGCTGGGGGCCGGGGAGCTGTTTTTT. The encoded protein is CASSLQLGAGELFF.

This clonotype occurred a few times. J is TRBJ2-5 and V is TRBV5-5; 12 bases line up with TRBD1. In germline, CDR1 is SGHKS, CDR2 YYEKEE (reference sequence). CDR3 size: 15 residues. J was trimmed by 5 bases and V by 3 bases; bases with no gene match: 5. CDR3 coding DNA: TGTGCCAGCAGCTCTCCGGGACAGGGGGCTGAGACCCAGTACTTC. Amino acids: CASSSPGQGAETQYF.

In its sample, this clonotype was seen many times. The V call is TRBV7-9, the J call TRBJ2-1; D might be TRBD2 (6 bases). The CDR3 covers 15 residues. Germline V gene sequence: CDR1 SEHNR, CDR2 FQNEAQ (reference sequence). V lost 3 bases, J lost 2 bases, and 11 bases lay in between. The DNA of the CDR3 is TGTGCCAGCAGCTTCGGCGGGGCAACCTACAATGAGCAGTTCTTC. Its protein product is CASSFGGATYNEQFF.

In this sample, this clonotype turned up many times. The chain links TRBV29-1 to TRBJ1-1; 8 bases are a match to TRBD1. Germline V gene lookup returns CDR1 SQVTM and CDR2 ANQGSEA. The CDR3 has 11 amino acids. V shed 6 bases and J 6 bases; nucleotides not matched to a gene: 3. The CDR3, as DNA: TGCAGCGTCAGGGGGCGATCTGAAGCTTTCTTT. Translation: CSVRGRSEAFF.

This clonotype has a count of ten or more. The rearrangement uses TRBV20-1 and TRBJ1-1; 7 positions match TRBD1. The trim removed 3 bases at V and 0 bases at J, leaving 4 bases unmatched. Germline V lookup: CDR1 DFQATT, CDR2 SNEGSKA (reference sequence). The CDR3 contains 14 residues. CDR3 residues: CSARDGQVNTEAFF. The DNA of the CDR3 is TGCAGTGCTAGGGACGGACAGGTGAACACTGAAGCTTTCTTT.

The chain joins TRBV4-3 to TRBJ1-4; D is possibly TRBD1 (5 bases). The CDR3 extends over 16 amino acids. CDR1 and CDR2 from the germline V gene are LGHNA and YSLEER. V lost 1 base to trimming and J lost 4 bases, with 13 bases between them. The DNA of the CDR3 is TGCGCCAGCAGCCAAGCCCTATCGGGACGTAATGAAAAACTGTTTTTT. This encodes CASSQALSGRNEKLFF.

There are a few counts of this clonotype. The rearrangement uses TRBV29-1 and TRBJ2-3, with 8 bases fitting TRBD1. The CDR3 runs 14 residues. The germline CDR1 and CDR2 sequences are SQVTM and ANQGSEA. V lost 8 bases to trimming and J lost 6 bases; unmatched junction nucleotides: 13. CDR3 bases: TGCAGCCAAATAAACAGGGGGAGATGGGATACGCAGTATTTT. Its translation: CSQINRGRWDTQYF.

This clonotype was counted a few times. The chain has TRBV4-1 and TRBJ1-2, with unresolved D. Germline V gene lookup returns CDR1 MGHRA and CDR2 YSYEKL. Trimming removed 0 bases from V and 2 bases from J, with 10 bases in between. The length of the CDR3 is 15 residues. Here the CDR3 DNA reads TGCGCCAGCAGCCAAGACTGGCCTTTAAACTATGGCTACACCTTC. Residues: CASSQDWPLNYGYTF.

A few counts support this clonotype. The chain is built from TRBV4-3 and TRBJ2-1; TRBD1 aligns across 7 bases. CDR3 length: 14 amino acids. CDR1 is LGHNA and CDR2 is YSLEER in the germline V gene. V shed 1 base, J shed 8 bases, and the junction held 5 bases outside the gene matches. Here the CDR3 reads CASSQVWTGDEQFF. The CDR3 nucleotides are TGCGCCAGCAGCCAAGTTTGGACAGGCGATGAGCAGTTCTTC.

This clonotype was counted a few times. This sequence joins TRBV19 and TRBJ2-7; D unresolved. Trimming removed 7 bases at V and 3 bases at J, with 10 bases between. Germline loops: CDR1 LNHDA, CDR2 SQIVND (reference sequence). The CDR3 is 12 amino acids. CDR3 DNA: TGTGCCAGTATGTCGGATAACTACGAGCAGTACTTC. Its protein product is CASMSDNYEQYF. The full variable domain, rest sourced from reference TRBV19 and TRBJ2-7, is DGGITQSPKYLFRKEGQNVTLSCEQNLNHDAMYWYRQDPGQGLRLIYYSQIVNDFQKGDIAEGYSVSREKKESFPLTVTSAQKNPTAFYLCASMSDNYEQYFGPGTRLTVT.

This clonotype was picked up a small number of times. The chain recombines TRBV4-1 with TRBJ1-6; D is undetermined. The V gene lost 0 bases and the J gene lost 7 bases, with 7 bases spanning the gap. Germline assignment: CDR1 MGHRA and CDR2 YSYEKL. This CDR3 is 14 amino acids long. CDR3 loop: CASSQEYSNSPLHF. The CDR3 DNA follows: TGCGCCAGCAGCCAAGAATATAGCAATTCACCCCTCCACTTT.